These 22 T cell receptor beta chains share one sample of origin, sequenced in a study of healthy donors' naive CD4 and CD8 T cells. Each TCR library used around 500 ng of total RNA and a linear amplification protocol. TCRdb called the reads again in MiXCR, with one record for every CDR3 protein. The sample records about 180,000 distinct CDR3 sequences, nearly 75% being singletons. Sequences were obtained from naive CD4+ and CD8+ T cells sorted from blood, pooled from several donors. The receptors were sampled from a pool of human donors in good health; the sample pools cells from several healthy donors.

This clonotype is a singleton in its sample. The rearrangement joins TRBV6-1 to TRBJ2-1, with a weak D call TRBD2 (5 bases). V lost 2 bases, J lost 6 bases, and 14 bases lay in between. This CDR3 region has 15 residues. Germline loops: CDR1 MNHNS, CDR2 SASEGT. The CDR3 nucleotides are TGTGCCAGCAGTGAACACGGAGGAGCAATCAATGAGCAGTTCTTC. Its protein product is CASSEHGGAINEQFF.

V usage is TRBV5-1 and J usage is TRBJ2-5; 7 bases match TRBD1. This CDR3 is built from 14 residues. Germline-derived CDR1 and CDR2 are SGHRS and YFSETQ. V dropped 4 bases and J dropped 1; count of bases not matched to a gene: 4. CDR3 residues: CASSPTGVQETQYF. The CDR3 region has the DNA TGCGCCAGCAGCCCAACAGGGGTCCAAGAGACCCAGTACTTC.

The chain employs TRBV4-2 and TRBJ1-2, with D perhaps matching TRBD1 (5 bases). The V and J ends lost 3 bases and 8 bases respectively, with 22 bases between them. The germline CDR1 and CDR2 sequences are LGHNA and YNFKEQ. The CDR3 runs 16 residues. In DNA, the CDR3 is TGTGCCAGCAGCCAGCCAGACAGCGGTCCGCCGAGGGGCTACACCTTC. As protein: CASSQPDSGPPRGYTF.

The chain employs TRBV6-2 or TRBV6-3 and TRBJ2-5; 7 bases match TRBD2. CDR1 MNHEY and CDR2 SVGEGT come from the germline V gene. The CDR3 consists of 15 residues. With 5 bases clipped from V and 2 bases from J, the junction kept 8 bases outside the gene matches. CDR3: CASSPHSSGQETQYF. The DNA for the CDR3 is TGTGCCAGCAGTCCCCACTCTAGCGGACAAGAGACCCAGTACTTC.

The chain links TRBV29-1 to TRBJ1-1; 10 bases map to TRBD1. The germline gives CDR1 SQVTM, CDR2 ANQGSEA. The CDR3 loop spans 12 amino acids. Unmatched junction bases numbered 1, after V lost 4 bases and J lost 5 bases. CDR3 sequence: CSVGQGATEAFF. The CDR3 nucleotides are TGCAGCGTTGGACAGGGGGCAACTGAAGCTTTCTTT. The complete variable domain, with remaining parts taken from reference TRBV29-1 and TRBJ1-1, reads SAVISQKPSRDICQRGTSLTIQCQVDSQVTMMFWYRQQPGQSLTLIATANQGSEATYESGFVIDKFPISRPNLTFSTLTVSNMSPEDSSIYLCSVGQGATEAFFGQGTRLTVV.

This clonotype was seen more than once but under ten times. The chain is built from TRBV27 and TRBJ2-3, with D uncertain. The CDR3 extends over 14 amino acids. Germline loops: CDR1 MNHEY, CDR2 SMNVEV (reference sequence). Trimming stripped 4 bases from V and 0 bases from J, with 8 bases between. In nucleotides, the CDR3 is TGTGCCAGCAGTTCTTCCGACAGCACAGATACGCAGTATTTT. This encodes CASSSSDSTDTQYF.

This clonotype has only a few counts. The chain employs TRBV6-6 and TRBJ2-1; D is ambiguous. The CDR3 is 16 residues long. Germline V CDR1 and CDR2: MNHNY, SVGAGI (reference sequence). Trimming pared 0 bases from V and 5 bases from J, leaving 14 bases between. CDR3 DNA sequence: TGTGCCAGCAGTTACTCGATCACGTGGGGTGACAATGAGCAGTTCTTC. Its translation: CASSYSITWGDNEQFF.

This chain links TRBV27 with TRBJ1-1, with TRBD1 matching 7 bases. V was clipped by 8 bases and J by 1 base; unmatched bases: 10. From germline, CDR1 is MNHEY and CDR2 SMNVEV (reference sequence). The CDR3 contains 15 residues. This chain's CDR3 is CASQDRALRNTEAFF. The CDR3 bases are TGTGCCAGCCAAGACAGGGCCCTCCGGAACACTGAAGCTTTCTTT.

This clonotype has more than one count but fewer than ten. V and J are TRBV29-1 and TRBJ2-1; TRBD2 might be the D (6 bases). CDR1 and CDR2 (germline): SQVTM, ANQGSEA. The CDR3 loop spans 13 amino acids. The V end lost 1 base, the J end lost 7 bases, and 11 bases lay between the germline ends. CDR3 in amino acids: CSVEVVAGNEQFF. CDR3 bases: TGCAGCGTTGAAGTCGTGGCGGGGAATGAGCAGTTCTTC.

This chain joins TRBV19 and TRBJ2-1, with D possibly being TRBD1 or TRBD2 (5 bases each). The CDR3 runs to 14 residues. The germline gives CDR1 LNHDA, CDR2 SQIVND (reference sequence). V was pared by 5 bases and J by 13 bases, with 21 bases between. The chain's CDR3 is CASSPGPNTRRQFF. CDR3 bases: TGTGCCAGTAGTCCGGGGCCGAATACGCGGCGACAGTTCTTC.

The chain has TRBV6-5 and TRBJ1-2; possible D gene TRBD1, 6 bases. The germline V gene encodes CDR1 MNHEY and CDR2 SVGAGI. CDR3 size: 14 residues. V lost 5 bases and J lost 6, with 16 bases in between. CDR3 residues: CASSAPDSDHGYTF. CDR3 bases: TGTGCCAGCAGTGCCCCGGACAGTGATCATGGCTACACCTTC.

The chain carries TRBV19 and TRBJ1-5, with TRBD1 matching over 9 bases. The CDR3 loop spans 15 amino acids. Germline trimming cut 4 bases from V and 5 bases from J; bases unmatched to any gene: 6. Looked up from germline, CDR1 is LNHDA and CDR2 is SQIVND (reference sequence). The CDR3 sequence: CASSSVGTGYQPQHF. CDR3 bases: TGTGCCAGTAGTAGCGTAGGGACAGGGTATCAGCCCCAGCATTTT.

The genes are TRBV28 and TRBJ2-5; D is unclear. Deletions cut 6 bases from V and 1 base from J, with 24 bases between. Germline V gene sequence: CDR1 MDHEN, CDR2 SYDVKM. The CDR3 loop spans 18 amino acids. The CDR3 nucleotides are TGTGCCAGCAGCCTTAAGTCCCATTTAACGCTCCTCCAAGAGACCCAGTACTTC. As protein: CASSLKSHLTLLQETQYF.

The CDR3 nucleotides are TGTGCCAGTAGGCCCAAGGCCTCCCTAGAAAGTGAGCAGTTCTTC. Amino acid sequence: CASRPKASLESEQFF. This chain joins TRBV19 and TRBJ2-1, with D hard to call. Trimming pared 6 bases from V and 9 bases from J, leaving 21 bases between. The germline V gene has CDR1 LNHDA and CDR2 SQIVND (reference sequence). This CDR3 contains 15 residues.

The chain joins TRBV5-1 to TRBJ2-3; 7 bases are shared with TRBD2. Per the germline V gene, CDR1 is SGHRS and CDR2 is YFSETQ. The CDR3 has 16 residues. V shed 5 bases, J shed 0 bases, and the junction held 9 bases outside the gene matches. CDR3 residues: CASSSGLDPSTDTQYF. The CDR3 nucleotides read TGCGCCAGCAGTTCTGGACTAGACCCTAGCACAGATACGCAGTATTTT.

Regarding this clonotype: One end of the junction is discordant with germline, which a read error may explain. J is TRBJ2-1 and V is TRBV6-5; TRBD2 agrees at 12 bases. The length of the CDR3 is 15 residues. CDR1 and CDR2 (germline): MNHEY, SVGAGI. CDR3 residues: CAISELAGGYNEQFF. CDR3 sequence (DNA): TGTGCCATCAGTGAACTAGCGGGGGGATACAATGAGCAGTTCTTC.

This clonotype was seen a few times. The J gene is TRBJ1-2, the V gene TRBV29-1; D gene ambiguous. CDR1 is SQVTM, CDR2 ANQGSEA, per germline. The length of the CDR3 is 13 residues. V was shortened by 3 bases and J by 3 bases, with 11 bases between the two germline ends. The CDR3 reads CSVDSSSDYGYTF. CDR3 DNA: TGCAGCGTTGATTCATCTTCGGACTATGGCTACACCTTC.

The chain recombines TRBV27 with TRBJ2-7; a weak D match, TRBD1 (5 bases). V lost 4 bases and J 3 bases, leaving 7 bases between the germline ends. In germline, CDR1 is MNHEY, CDR2 SMNVEV (reference sequence). This CDR3 contains 12 residues. CDR3 sequence (DNA): TGTGCCAGCAGTTCCCAGGGCTACGAGCAGTACTTC. Amino acid sequence: CASSSQGYEQYF.

V is TRBV19 and J is TRBJ1-5, with D tentatively TRBD1 (5 bases). Trimming took off 4 bases at V and 5 bases at J, with 15 bases between the two ends. Germline loops: CDR1 LNHDA, CDR2 SQIVND (reference sequence). The CDR3 is 15 residues long. The CDR3 DNA reads TGTGCCAGTAGTAAGATCCGGGACGGGCATCAGCCCCAGCATTTT. Translating gives CASSKIRDGHQPQHF. The whole variable domain, filled in from reference TRBV19 and TRBJ1-5, reads DGGITQSPKYLFRKEGQNVTLSCEQNLNHDAMYWYRQDPGQGLRLIYYSQIVNDFQKGDIAEGYSVSREKKESFPLTVTSAQKNPTAFYLCASSKIRDGHQPQHFGDGTRLSIL.

V is TRBV6-5 and J is TRBJ1-1; a possible D gene is TRBD1 (6 bases). Germline V gene lookup returns CDR1 MNHEY and CDR2 SVGAGI. V was clipped by 6 bases and J by 1 base, with 12 bases between them. The length of the CDR3 is 14 residues. CDR3 region: CASSPQTGNTEAFF. The CDR3 region has the DNA TGTGCCAGCAGCCCTCAGACAGGGAACACTGAAGCTTTCTTT.

The chain uses TRBV5-1 and TRBJ1-1; 8 bases line up with TRBD1. V was clipped by 3 bases and J by 0 bases; unmatched bases: 7. Germline CDR1 reads SGHRS; CDR2 reads YFSETQ. The CDR3 contains 16 residues. The chain's CDR3 is CASSSGQVNLNTEAFF. The CDR3 coding sequence is TGCGCCAGCAGCTCGGGACAGGTGAATCTGAACACTGAAGCTTTCTTT.

The J gene is TRBJ1-2, the V gene TRBV29-1; 11 nucleotides align to TRBD1. The V gene end was trimmed by 1 base and the J gene end by 8 bases; junction bases not matched to a gene: 6. Germline CDR1 reads SQVTM; CDR2 reads ANQGSEA. The CDR3 has 14 amino acids. CDR3 nucleotides: TGCAGCGTTGAAGCGGACAGGGGGCGGAGAGGCTACACCTTC. Translation gives CSVEADRGRRGYTF.